This paragraph covers one T cell receptor beta chain sequence. Antigen specificity is unknown. The entry originates in a study of cytomegalovirus exposure and HLA in healthy donors. Germline CDR1 is ENHRY and CDR2 is SYGVKD. The V and J ends lost 4 bases and 6 bases respectively, with 9 bases between them. The CDR3 is made up of 12 amino acids. Study-wide points: According to the study, 160 or so TCR beta chains were cytomegalovirus-associated. Roughly even sequencing depth across donors was the assumption behind the presence/absence analyses. CMV serostatus was the sole immune exposure data available. V- and J-gene trimming of TCR beta was linked (in a later analysis) to a missense DCLRE1C variant.

The PCR was carried out with 60 Vbeta primers and 13 Jbeta primers. The protocol was immunoSEQ multiplex PCR, while the TCRdb copy is restricted to in-frame clones and leaves out a portion. Of roughly 150,000 clones in the sample, roughly 83% are singletons; the top ten hold over 1.5%. This receptor was taken from a woman aged 18-29 years in good health and CMV-seronegative. The sequencing sample was made of PBMCs. The genes are TRBV10-3 and TRBJ1-2; D is uncertain. Written as DNA, the CDR3 is TGTGCCATCAGTGTGTCACTGGATGGCTACACCTTC. Its translation: CAISVSLDGYTF.